The 27 T cell receptor beta chains reported below all come from one sample, sequenced in a study of T cell repertoires in cytomegalovirus infection. Their specific antigens are unknown. TCRdb processed the reads anew with MiXCR; each CDR3 protein has one entry. The data show fewer than 1,000,000 distinct CDR3 sequences, with roughly 31% seen just once and around 15% held by the top ten. The sequencing used cultured CD8+ T cells from PBMCs, collected from culture after CMV antigen stimulation. The receptors originated from a human donor in good health (CMV status not recorded). Some clones in this sample may be carry-over from other donors' samples.

Only one count was recorded for this clonotype. A read error is possible here, since a much larger clone lies one base away. The chain couples TRBV7-6 to TRBJ1-1; a possible D gene is TRBD1 (6 bases). This CDR3 comprises 14 residues. The germline V gene encodes CDR1 SGHVS and CDR2 FNYEAQ. The CDR3, as DNA: TGTGCCAACAGCTCCGTCCAGGGGTCCACTGAAGCTTTCTTT. Protein sequence: CANSSVQGSTEAFF. Filled out from reference TRBV7-6 and TRBJ1-1, the complete variable domain reads GAGVSQSPRYKVTKRGQDVALRCDPISGHVSLYWYRQALGQGPEFLTYFNYEAQQDKSGLPNDRFSAERPEGSISTLTIQRTEQRDSAMYRCANSSVQGSTEAFFGQGTRLTVV.

This clonotype showed up just a few times. The chain has TRBV10-3 and TRBJ2-7; 10 nucleotides align to TRBD2. The junction had 6 bases not matched to a gene; V was cut back by 4 bases and J by 0 bases. The CDR3 is 16 residues long. CDR1 is ENHRY, CDR2 SYGVKD, per germline. CDR3: CAISGSLAGVSYEQYF. DNA of the CDR3: TGTGCCATCAGTGGTAGTCTAGCGGGGGTCTCCTACGAGCAGTACTTC.

The J gene is TRBJ1-4, the V gene TRBV6-6; 7 bases map to TRBD1. Germline CDR1 MNHNY, CDR2 SVGAGI (reference sequence). This CDR3 is built from 15 residues. V lost 8 bases and J lost 8; bases outside the gene matches: 14. This CDR3 is CASGQFTGAEEKLFF. CDR3 nucleotide sequence: TGTGCCAGCGGACAATTCACAGGGGCGGAGGAAAAACTGTTTTTT.

Only one count was recorded for this clonotype. The V gene is TRBV14, the J gene TRBJ2-2, with a weak D call TRBD2 (5 bases). The CDR3 is 15 residues long. With 3 bases removed from V and 7 bases from J, the gap between germline ends came to 15 bases. Germline lookup yields CDR1 SGHDN and CDR2 FVKESK. The CDR3 spells CASSHPGPRGGELFF. The DNA of the CDR3 is TGTGCCAGCAGCCACCCCGGGCCTCGGGGCGGGGAGCTGTTTTTT.

This clonotype was counted between two and nine times. V is TRBV10-2 and J is TRBJ1-4, with 11 positions matching TRBD1. CDR1 WSHSY and CDR2 SAAADI come from the germline V gene. J gave up 6 bases and V 5 bases, and 14 bases lay outside the gene matches. This CDR3 spans 18 amino acids. This chain's CDR3 is CASSSTVGQGAGDEKLFF. The CDR3 nucleotides are TGCGCCAGCAGTTCCACCGTCGGACAGGGGGCGGGTGATGAAAAACTGTTTTTT.

This clonotype was seen at least ten times. The J gene is TRBJ2-1, the V gene TRBV7-8, with 8 bases lining up with TRBD2. Germline V gene data show CDR1 as SGHVS and CDR2 as FQNEAQ. Unmatched junction bases numbered 4, after V lost 5 bases and J lost 10 bases. The CDR3 extends over 12 amino acids. The CDR3 coding sequence is TGTGCCAGCAGCCATACGGGAGGGGAGCAGTTCTTC. As protein: CASSHTGGEQFF.

Turning to this clonotype: One junction end does not reproduce the germline sequence, and a read error may be involved. This chain joins TRBV6-6 and TRBJ2-1; 9 bases are a match to TRBD1. From germline, CDR1 is MNHNY and CDR2 SVGAGI (reference sequence). This CDR3 has 16 amino acids. Here the CDR3 reads CVSRQATGGPYDEQFF. CDR3 nucleotide sequence: TGTGTCAGCAGACAAGCTACAGGGGGCCCATACGATGAGCAGTTCTTC.

This clonotype was counted once. The genes are TRBV29-1 and TRBJ2-7, with 7 bases that match TRBD2. This CDR3 comprises 14 residues. The V gene's germline CDR1 is SQVTM and CDR2 ANQGSEA. V was clipped by 5 bases and J by 2 bases; unmatched bases: 9. The CDR3 bases are TGCAGCGTTTCCCCTTCTAGCGGACCCTACGAGCAGTACTTC. Translating it yields CSVSPSSGPYEQYF.

This clonotype turned up a few times. V and J are TRBV7-2 and TRBJ1-1; 7 nucleotides match TRBD1. The germline V gene encodes CDR1 SGHTA and CDR2 FQGNSA. Unmatched junction bases numbered 15, after V lost 5 bases and J lost 0 bases. CDR3 length: 18 amino acids. CDR3 loop: CASSPGGGDRPVNTEAFF. Here the CDR3 DNA reads TGTGCCAGCAGCCCAGGGGGGGGCGACAGGCCAGTGAACACTGAAGCTTTCTTT. The full variable domain, in which reference TRBV7-2 and TRBJ1-1 provide the parts outside the CDR3, is GAGVSQSPSNKVTEKGKDVELRCDPISGHTALYWYRQSLGQGLEFLIYFQGNSAPDKSGLPSDRFSAERTGGSVSTLTIQRTQQEDSAVYLCASSPGGGDRPVNTEAFFGQGTRLTVV.

This clonotype was recorded a few times. The chain couples TRBV28 to TRBJ1-2; D may be TRBD1 (5 bases). Per the germline V gene, CDR1 is MDHEN and CDR2 is SYDVKM. Trimming left V 6 bases short and J 8 bases short, with 19 bases between. This CDR3 region has 14 residues. The CDR3 region is CASSPGTVTGGYTF. The CDR3 DNA sequence: TGTGCCAGCAGCCCCGGGACCGTAACAGGAGGCTACACCTTC.

This clonotype has a handful of counts. V gene TRBV6-2 or TRBV6-3 combines with J gene TRBJ2-1; TRBD1 might be the D (6 bases). Per germline, CDR1 MNHEY and CDR2 SVGEGT. V lost 5 bases and J lost 8, with 19 bases in between. The CDR3 has 15 amino acids. CDR3 in amino acids: CASSPDRVPWDEQFF. The CDR3 DNA reads TGTGCCAGCAGTCCGGACAGAGTCCCCTGGGATGAGCAGTTCTTC.

V gene TRBV4-1 combines with J gene TRBJ1-1; possibly TRBD1 for D (5 bases). This CDR3 region has 15 residues. The V end was cut by 5 bases, the J end by 1 base, with 14 bases between. The germline CDR1 and CDR2 sequences are MGHRA and YSYEKL. The CDR3 reads CASSTESTGNTEAFF. CDR3 nucleotide sequence: TGCGCCAGCAGCACCGAGAGTACAGGGAACACTGAAGCTTTCTTT.

The gene calls are TRBV7-9 and TRBJ1-2; maybe TRBD1 (6 bases). V lost 5 bases and J 4 bases, leaving 26 bases between the germline ends. The CDR3 is made up of 18 amino acids. Per the germline V gene, CDR1 is SEHNR and CDR2 is FQNEAQ (reference sequence). CDR3 DNA: TGTGCCAGCAGCGGCCAGGGGCAATCCCCTCCCTCTCTCTATGGCTACACCTTC. The encoded protein is CASSGQGQSPPSLYGYTF.

This clonotype came up many times. The chain has TRBV7-9 and TRBJ2-1; 7 nucleotides line up with TRBD1. This CDR3 has 15 amino acids. Germline V gives CDR1 SEHNR, CDR2 FQNEAQ (reference sequence). J lost 3 bases, V lost 6 bases, and 8 bases had no gene match. CDR3 loop: CASSHDRAIYNEQFF. The CDR3 region has the DNA TGTGCCAGCAGTCACGACAGGGCCATCTACAATGAGCAGTTCTTC.

This clonotype came up once. The gene calls are TRBV19 and TRBJ1-2; D gene ambiguous. CDR3 length: 17 residues. The germline V gene encodes CDR1 LNHDA and CDR2 SQIVND (reference sequence). Trimming shortened V by 5 bases and J by 1 base, and 20 bases separated the two germline ends. The CDR3 spells CASSPRGTTSYNYGYTF. DNA for the CDR3: TGTGCCAGTAGTCCCCGAGGCACGACGTCCTATAACTATGGCTACACCTTC.

This clonotype was seen at least ten times. The chain joins TRBV27 to TRBJ2-5; 10 nucleotides line up with TRBD2. The CDR3 totals 16 residues. The germline V gene encodes CDR1 MNHEY and CDR2 SMNVEV (reference sequence). Trimming removed 2 bases from V and 2 bases from J; junction bases left unmatched: 5. CDR3 sequence: CASSLRGSGGQETQYF. The CDR3 DNA reads as TGTGCCAGCAGTTTAAGGGGTAGCGGGGGGCAAGAGACCCAGTACTTC.

This clonotype was detected many times. The chain links TRBV7-2 to TRBJ2-5; 7 bases map to TRBD1. Germline-derived CDR1 and CDR2 are SGHTA and FQGNSA. Losses at the gene ends were 2 bases for V and 5 bases for J; bases not matched to a gene: 5. This CDR3 is built from 14 residues. CDR3: CASSLNRGSETQYF. CDR3 DNA sequence: TGTGCCAGCAGCTTAAACAGGGGCAGTGAGACCCAGTACTTC.

The chain uses TRBV2 and TRBJ2-3; 11 nucleotides line up with TRBD2. The CDR3 totals 18 residues. Trimming at V came to 0 bases and at J to 2 bases, leaving 7 bases not matched to a gene. In germline, CDR1 is SNHLY, CDR2 FYNNEI. CDR3 loop: CASSEANGTSGFTDTQYF. The CDR3 DNA sequence: TGTGCCAGCAGTGAAGCCAACGGGACTAGCGGCTTCACAGATACGCAGTATTTT.

The chain employs TRBV11-2 and TRBJ1-6, with D possibly matching TRBD1 (5 bases). This CDR3 has 16 amino acids. V lost 1 base, J lost 2 bases, and 9 bases lay in between. Germline values: CDR1 SGHAT, CDR2 FQNNGV. CDR3: CASSLARQTYNSPLHF. DNA for the CDR3: TGTGCCAGCAGCTTAGCCCGACAGACCTATAATTCACCCCTCCACTTT.

The chain couples TRBV7-9 to TRBJ1-1; D is uncertain. This CDR3 contains 11 residues. Germline V CDR1 and CDR2: SEHNR, FQNEAQ (reference sequence). Trimming took 5 bases from V and 7 from J, leaving 8 bases between them. CDR3 bases: TGTGCCAGCAGCAACGGCGATGAAGCTTTCTTT. Its translation is CASSNGDEAFF.

The chain links TRBV6-5 to TRBJ1-2, with D maybe TRBD1 (6 bases). The germline CDR1 and CDR2 sequences are MNHEY and SVGAGI. With 2 bases removed from V and 0 bases from J, the gap between germline ends came to 13 bases. The CDR3 loop spans 16 amino acids. The CDR3 DNA is TGTGCCAGCAGTTACCCCCTGGGGGGCTCTAACTATGGCTACACCTTC. Encoded protein: CASSYPLGGSNYGYTF.

This clonotype showed up many times. The chain is built from TRBV12-5 and TRBJ1-2, with D possibly being TRBD1 (6 bases). V dropped 5 bases and J dropped 5 bases, with 21 bases sitting between them. This CDR3 is 16 amino acids long. Germline V lookup: CDR1 LGHNT, CDR2 FRNRAP. The DNA of the CDR3 is TGTGCTAGTGGTCCGAACGAGATTCTGACAGGTTATGGCTACACCTTC. It is translated as CASGPNEILTGYGYTF. The whole variable domain, filled in from reference TRBV12-5 and TRBJ1-2, reads DARVTQTPRHKVTEMGQEVTMRCQPILGHNTVFWYRQTMMQGLELLAYFRNRAPLDDSGMPKDRFSAEMPDATLATLKIQPSEPRDSAVYFCASGPNEILTGYGYTFGSGTRLTVV.

This clonotype was picked up a small number of times. The CDR3, as DNA: TGTGCCAGCAGCTCGCCGAGATGGGGGGCCTACACCGGGGAGCTGTTTTTT. Protein: CASSSPRWGAYTGELFF. The V and J genes are TRBV7-8 and TRBJ2-2; perhaps D is TRBD1 or TRBD2 (6 bases each). Deletions cut 4 bases from V and 3 bases from J, with 18 bases between. This CDR3 comprises 17 residues. CDR1 is SGHVS, CDR2 FQNEAQ, per germline. The variable domain in full, with the rest retrieved from reference TRBV7-8 and TRBJ2-2, is GAGVSQSPRYKVAKRGQDVALRCDPISGHVSLFWYQQALGQGPEFLTYFQNEAQLDKSGLPSDRFFAERPEGSVSTLKIQRTQQEDSAVYLCASSSPRWGAYTGELFFGEGSRLTVL.

The chain recombines TRBV15 with TRBJ2-7; 8 nucleotides line up with TRBD1. The CDR3 consists of 14 residues. The ends lost 4 bases at V and 3 bases at J; junction bases unmatched: 5. Germline assignment: CDR1 LNHNV and CDR2 YYDKDF (reference sequence). The CDR3 bases are TGTGCCACCAGCATTCGGGACAGGCTCTACGAGCAGTACTTC. Translated, it gives CATSIRDRLYEQYF.

There are a few counts of this clonotype. The V gene is TRBV12-3 or TRBV12-4, the J gene TRBJ1-1, with a tentative D call TRBD1 (5 bases). This CDR3 region has 14 residues. Trimming took 6 bases from V and 1 from J, leaving 12 bases between them. The CDR3 DNA sequence: TGTGCCAGCAGCTATGGACACCAGAACACTGAAGCTTTCTTT. Protein product: CASSYGHQNTEAFF.

The chain carries TRBV7-3 and TRBJ2-3; tentatively, D is TRBD1 (5 bases). Germline values: CDR1 SGHTA, CDR2 FQGTGA. Trimming took 4 bases from V and 1 from J, leaving 15 bases between them. The CDR3 has 16 residues. The chain's CDR3 is CASSYGAWERTDTQYF. Here the CDR3 DNA reads TGTGCCAGCAGCTATGGGGCCTGGGAACGCACAGATACGCAGTATTTT.

This rearrangement joins TRBV7-9 to TRBJ2-2; no firm D call. CDR3 length: 15 amino acids. From germline, CDR1 is SEHNR and CDR2 FQNEAQ (reference sequence). V dropped 7 bases and J dropped 4 bases, with 16 bases sitting between them. This CDR3 is CASTPKSGFTGELFF. CDR3 nucleotide sequence: TGTGCCAGCACCCCTAAGTCCGGTTTCACCGGGGAGCTGTTTTTT. Drawing the rest from reference TRBV7-9 and TRBJ2-2, the complete variable domain is DTGVSQNPRHKITKRGQNVTFRCDPISEHNRLYWYRQTLGQGPEFLTYFQNEAQLEKSRLLSDRFSAERPKGSFSTLEIQRTEQGDSAMYLCASTPKSGFTGELFFGEGSRLTVL.